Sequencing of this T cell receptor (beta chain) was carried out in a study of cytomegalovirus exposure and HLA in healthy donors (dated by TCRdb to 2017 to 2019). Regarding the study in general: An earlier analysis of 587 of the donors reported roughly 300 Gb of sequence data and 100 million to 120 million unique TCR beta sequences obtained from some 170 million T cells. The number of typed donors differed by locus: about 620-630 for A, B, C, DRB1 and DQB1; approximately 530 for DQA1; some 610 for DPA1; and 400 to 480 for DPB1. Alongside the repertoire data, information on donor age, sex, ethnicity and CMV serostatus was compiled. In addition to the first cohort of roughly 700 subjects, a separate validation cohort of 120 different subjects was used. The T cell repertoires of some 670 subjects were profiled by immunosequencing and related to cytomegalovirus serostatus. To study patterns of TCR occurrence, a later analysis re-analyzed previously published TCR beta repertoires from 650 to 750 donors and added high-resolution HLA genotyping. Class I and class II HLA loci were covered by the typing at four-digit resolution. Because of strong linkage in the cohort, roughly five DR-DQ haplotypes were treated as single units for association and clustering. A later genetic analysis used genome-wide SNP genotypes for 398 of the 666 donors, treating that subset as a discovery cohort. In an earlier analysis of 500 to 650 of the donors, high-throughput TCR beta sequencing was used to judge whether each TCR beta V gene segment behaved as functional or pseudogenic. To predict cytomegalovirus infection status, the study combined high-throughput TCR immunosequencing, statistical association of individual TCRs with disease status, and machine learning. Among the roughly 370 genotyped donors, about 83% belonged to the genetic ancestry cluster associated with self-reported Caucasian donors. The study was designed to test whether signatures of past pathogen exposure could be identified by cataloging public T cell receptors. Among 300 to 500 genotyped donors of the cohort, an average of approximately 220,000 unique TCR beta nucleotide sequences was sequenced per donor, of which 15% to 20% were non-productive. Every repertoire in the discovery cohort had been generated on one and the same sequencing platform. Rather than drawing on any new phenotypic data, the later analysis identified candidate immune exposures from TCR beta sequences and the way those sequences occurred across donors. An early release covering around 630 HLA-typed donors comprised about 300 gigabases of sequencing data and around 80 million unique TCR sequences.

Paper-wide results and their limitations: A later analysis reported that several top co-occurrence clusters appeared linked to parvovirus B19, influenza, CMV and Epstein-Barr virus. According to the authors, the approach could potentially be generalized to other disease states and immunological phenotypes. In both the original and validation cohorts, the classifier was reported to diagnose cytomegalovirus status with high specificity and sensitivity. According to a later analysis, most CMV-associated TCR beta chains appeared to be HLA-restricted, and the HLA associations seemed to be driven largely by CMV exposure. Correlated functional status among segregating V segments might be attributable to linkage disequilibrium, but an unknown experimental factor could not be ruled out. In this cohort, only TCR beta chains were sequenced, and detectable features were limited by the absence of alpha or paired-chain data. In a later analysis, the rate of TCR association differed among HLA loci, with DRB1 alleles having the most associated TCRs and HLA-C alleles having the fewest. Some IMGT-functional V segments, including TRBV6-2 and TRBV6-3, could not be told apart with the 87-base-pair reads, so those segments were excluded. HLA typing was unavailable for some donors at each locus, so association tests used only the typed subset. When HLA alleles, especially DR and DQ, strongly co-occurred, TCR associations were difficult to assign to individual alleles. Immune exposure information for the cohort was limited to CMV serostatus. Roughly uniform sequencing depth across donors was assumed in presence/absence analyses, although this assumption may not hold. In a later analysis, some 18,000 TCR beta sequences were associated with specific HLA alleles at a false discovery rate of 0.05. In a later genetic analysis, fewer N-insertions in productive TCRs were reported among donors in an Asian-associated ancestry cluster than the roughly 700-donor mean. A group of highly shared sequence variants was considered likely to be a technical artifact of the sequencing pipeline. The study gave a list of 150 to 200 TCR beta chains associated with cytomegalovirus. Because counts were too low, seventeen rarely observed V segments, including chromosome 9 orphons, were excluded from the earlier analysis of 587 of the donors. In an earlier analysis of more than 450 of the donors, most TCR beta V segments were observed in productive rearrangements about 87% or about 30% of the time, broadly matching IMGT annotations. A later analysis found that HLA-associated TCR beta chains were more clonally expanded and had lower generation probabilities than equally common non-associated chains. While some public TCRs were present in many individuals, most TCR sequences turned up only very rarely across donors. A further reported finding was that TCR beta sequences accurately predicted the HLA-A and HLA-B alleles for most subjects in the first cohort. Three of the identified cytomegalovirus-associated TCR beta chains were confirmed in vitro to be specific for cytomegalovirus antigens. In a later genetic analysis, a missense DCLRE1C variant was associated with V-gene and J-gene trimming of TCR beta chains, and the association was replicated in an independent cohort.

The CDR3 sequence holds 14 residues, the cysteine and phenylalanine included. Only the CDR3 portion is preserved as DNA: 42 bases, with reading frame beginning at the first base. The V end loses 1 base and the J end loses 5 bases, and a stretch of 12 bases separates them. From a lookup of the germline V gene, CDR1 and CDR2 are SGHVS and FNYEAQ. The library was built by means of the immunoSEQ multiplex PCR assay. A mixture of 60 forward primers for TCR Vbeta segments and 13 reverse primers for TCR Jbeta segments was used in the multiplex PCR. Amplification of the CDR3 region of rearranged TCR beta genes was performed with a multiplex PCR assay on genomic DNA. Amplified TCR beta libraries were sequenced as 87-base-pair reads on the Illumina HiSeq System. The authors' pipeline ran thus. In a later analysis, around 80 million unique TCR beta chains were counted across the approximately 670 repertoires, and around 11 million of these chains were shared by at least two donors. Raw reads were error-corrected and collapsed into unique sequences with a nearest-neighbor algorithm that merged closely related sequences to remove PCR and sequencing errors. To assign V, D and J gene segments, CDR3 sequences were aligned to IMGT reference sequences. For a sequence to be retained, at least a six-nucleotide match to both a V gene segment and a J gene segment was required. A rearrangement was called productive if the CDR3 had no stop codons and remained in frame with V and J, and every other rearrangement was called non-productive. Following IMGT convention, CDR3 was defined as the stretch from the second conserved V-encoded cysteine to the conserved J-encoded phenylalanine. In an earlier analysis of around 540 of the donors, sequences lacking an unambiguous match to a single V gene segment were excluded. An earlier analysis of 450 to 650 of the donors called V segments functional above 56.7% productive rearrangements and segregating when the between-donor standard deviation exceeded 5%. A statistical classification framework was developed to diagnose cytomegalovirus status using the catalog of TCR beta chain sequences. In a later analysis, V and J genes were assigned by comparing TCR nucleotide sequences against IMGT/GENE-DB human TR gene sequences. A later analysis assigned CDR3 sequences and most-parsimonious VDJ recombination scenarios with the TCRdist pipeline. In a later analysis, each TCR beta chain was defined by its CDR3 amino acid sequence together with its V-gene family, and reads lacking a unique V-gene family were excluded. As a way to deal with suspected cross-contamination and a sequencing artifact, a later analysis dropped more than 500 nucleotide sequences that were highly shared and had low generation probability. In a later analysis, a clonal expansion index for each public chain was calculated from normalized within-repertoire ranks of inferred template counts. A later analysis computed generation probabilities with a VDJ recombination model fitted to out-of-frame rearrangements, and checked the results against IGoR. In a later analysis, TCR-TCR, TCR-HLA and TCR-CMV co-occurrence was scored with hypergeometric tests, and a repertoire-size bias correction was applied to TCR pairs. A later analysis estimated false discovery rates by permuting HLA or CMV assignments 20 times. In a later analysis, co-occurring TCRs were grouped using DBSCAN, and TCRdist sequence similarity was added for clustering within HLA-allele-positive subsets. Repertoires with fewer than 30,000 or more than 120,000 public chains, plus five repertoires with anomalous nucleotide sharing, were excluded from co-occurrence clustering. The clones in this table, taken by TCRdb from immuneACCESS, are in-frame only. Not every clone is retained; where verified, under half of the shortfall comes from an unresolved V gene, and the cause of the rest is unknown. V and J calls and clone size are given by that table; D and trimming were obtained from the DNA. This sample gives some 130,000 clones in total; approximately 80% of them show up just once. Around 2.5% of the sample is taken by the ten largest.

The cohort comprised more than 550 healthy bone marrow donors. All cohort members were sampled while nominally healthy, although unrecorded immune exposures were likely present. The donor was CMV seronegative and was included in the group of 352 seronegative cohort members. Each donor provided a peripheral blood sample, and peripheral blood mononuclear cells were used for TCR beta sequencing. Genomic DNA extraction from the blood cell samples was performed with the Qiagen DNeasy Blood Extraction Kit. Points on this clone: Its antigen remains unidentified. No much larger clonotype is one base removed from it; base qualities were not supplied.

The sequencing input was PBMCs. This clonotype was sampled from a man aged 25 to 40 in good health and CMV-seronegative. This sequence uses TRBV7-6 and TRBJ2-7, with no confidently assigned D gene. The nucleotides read TGTGCCAGCAGCTTAGTGGTAGGTGCGGACGAGCAGTACTTC. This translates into CASSLVVGADEQYF.